This T cell receptor (beta chain) is drawn from a study of cytomegalovirus exposure and HLA in healthy donors. This clone was picked up a small number of times. Its antigen is undetermined. Per the germline V gene, CDR1 is MNHEY and CDR2 is SVGAGI. The junction had 0 bases not matched to a gene; V was cut back by 4 bases and J by 6 bases. CDR3 length equals 11 residues. Overall study results and limits: Rare sequences made up most TCRs, while some public TCRs were found in many donors.

The primer mix had 60 Vbeta and 13 Jbeta primers. In the original processing: In a later analysis, the count reached 75 million to 90 million unique TCR beta chains, with 9 million to 11 million shared. Clones were read by immunoSEQ multiplex PCR, and TCRdb kept only the in-frame ones, dropping some. The V and J calls and the clone size are those of that table, but D and trimming were determined from the DNA. Here the sample spans around 230,000 clones, around 80% being singletons. The chain couples TRBV6-5 to TRBJ2-7; 7 nucleotides match TRBD2. This sequence was found in a boy younger than 18 in good health and CMV-seronegative. Sequences were obtained from PBMCs. The CDR3 region is CASSSGGEQYF. CDR3 nucleotides: TGTGCCAGCAGTTCGGGGGGCGAGCAGTACTTC.